The clone carrying this T cell receptor beta chain appeared a few times. The entry originates in a study of blood T cell repertoires in COVID-19. At the level of the study: Material from acute and convalescent COVID-19 was sourced from the United States, Italy and Spain. PBMCs, B-cell-depleted T cells, or T cells were the source of the cDNA or gDNA that made up the material.

Germline V CDR1 and CDR2: MNHEY, SVGAGI. The V end lost 8 bases, the J end lost 5 bases, and 15 bases lay between the germline ends. The CDR3 loop spans 13 amino acids. Under the authors' procedure: Using reference gene primer amplification, nucleated cell counts were estimated. TCRdb's copy holds only in-frame clones and misses some; the assay was immunoSEQ multiplex PCR. That table is the source of V, J and clone size, and D and trimming were worked out from the DNA. This table holds 100,000 to 150,000 clones, about nine tenths found once. The gene calls are TRBV6-5 and TRBJ2-5; D ambiguous. Material for sequencing was peripheral blood. The clonotype comes from a man aged 45-65 years with active COVID-19. This chain's CDR3 is CASAPVRIETQYF. In nucleotides, the CDR3 is TGTGCCAGCGCCCCCGTGCGGATCGAGACCCAGTACTTC.